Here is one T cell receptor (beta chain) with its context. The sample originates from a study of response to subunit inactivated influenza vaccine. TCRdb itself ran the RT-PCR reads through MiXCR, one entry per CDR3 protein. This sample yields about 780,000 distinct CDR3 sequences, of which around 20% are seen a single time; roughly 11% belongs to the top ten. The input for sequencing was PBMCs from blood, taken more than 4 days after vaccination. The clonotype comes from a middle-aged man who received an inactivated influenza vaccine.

CDR3 nucleotide sequence: TGTGCCAGCAAACCTGCGGGATCCGGGCACGAGCAGTACTTC. Translating gives CASKPAGSGHEQYF. V is TRBV28 and J is TRBJ2-7; perhaps TRBD2 as D (6 bases). CDR1 MDHEN and CDR2 SYDVKM come from the germline V gene. The V end lost 7 bases, the J end lost 5 bases, and 18 bases lay between the germline ends. CDR3 length: 14 amino acids.